The 17 T cell receptor beta chains presented below share a single source sample, sequenced in a study of T cell responses to AZD1222 COVID-19 vaccine. Sequenced by immunoSEQ multiplex PCR; TCRdb stores in-frame clones only, minus some. Altogether approximately 92,000 clones are present, roughly 90% being singletons, with the ten largest covering 22%. The source material was peripheral blood, sampled on day 0 of AZD1222 vaccination. These receptors were collected from an adult in good health.

The chain combines TRBV6-1 with TRBJ2-3, with D perhaps TRBD1 (5 bases). V was pared by 3 bases and J by 4 bases, with 11 bases between. The CDR3 is 14 residues long. Germline CDR1 MNHNS, CDR2 SASEGT. This CDR3 is CASSEDTNSDTQYF. The CDR3 coding sequence is TGTGCCAGCAGTGAGGACACCAACTCAGATACGCAGTATTTT.

V usage is TRBV7-2 and J usage is TRBJ1-2; TRBD1 might be the D (6 bases). There are 14 residues in the CDR3. Germline values: CDR1 SGHTA, CDR2 FQGNSA. Trimming removed 3 bases from V and 1 base from J, with 9 bases in between. In DNA, the CDR3 is TGTGCCAGCAGCTTCGGGGGCGTTAACTATGGCTACACCTTC. It codes for CASSFGGVNYGYTF.

J is TRBJ2-4 and V is TRBV27, with 8 positions matching TRBD1. CDR1 and CDR2 (germline): MNHEY, SMNVEV (reference sequence). There are 15 residues in the CDR3. After removal of 6 bases from V and 1 base from J, the junction contained 5 bases not matched to a gene. Here the CDR3 reads CASSKTGGAKNIQYF. The CDR3, as DNA: TGTGCCAGCAGCAAAACAGGGGGGGCCAAAAACATTCAGTACTTC.

The rearrangement uses TRBV6-5 and TRBJ1-3; D remains unclear. V dropped 6 bases and J dropped 4 bases, with 10 bases sitting between them. Germline-derived CDR1 and CDR2 are MNHEY and SVGAGI. CDR3 length equals 13 residues. CDR3 loop: CASSHGAGNTIYF. CDR3 DNA sequence: TGTGCCAGCAGCCACGGAGCCGGAAACACCATATATTTT.

Worth noting for this clone: The junction does not match germline at one end; this may be a read error. As DNA, the CDR3 is TGTGCCACCAGCCGCGACAGGGTCTCCCACGAGCAGTACTTC. This sequence encodes CATSRDRVSHEQYF. V gene TRBV15 combines with J gene TRBJ2-7; 7 positions match TRBD1. In germline, CDR1 is LNHNV, CDR2 YYDKDF (reference sequence). This CDR3 is built from 14 residues.

The J gene is TRBJ1-2, the V gene TRBV7-9; D possibly corresponds to TRBD1 (6 bases). The CDR3 extends over 18 amino acids. The V end was cut by 5 bases, the J end by 6 bases, with 28 bases between. Germline V gene lookup returns CDR1 SEHNR and CDR2 FQNEAQ (reference sequence). The CDR3 coding sequence is TGTGCCAGCAGCCAACGCGGTGGGTTGAACAGGGTCAGGGATGGCTACACCTTC. Protein product: CASSQRGGLNRVRDGYTF.

This clone was observed a handful of times. This chain links TRBV7-6 with TRBJ1-4, with D hard to call. The CDR3 extends over 16 amino acids. CDR1 and CDR2 (germline): SGHVS, FNYEAQ. Trimming cost V 1 base and J 8 bases, with 17 bases left between them. CDR3 sequence: CASSLGRSLFREKLFF. In nucleotides, the CDR3 is TGTGCCAGCAGCTTAGGCCGCAGCCTGTTTCGGGAAAAACTGTTTTTT.

The CDR3 here is CASSIDGGGFTEAFF. The CDR3 nucleotides are TGTGCCAGTAGTATAGATGGGGGCGGTTTCACTGAAGCTTTCTTT. The chain recombines TRBV19 with TRBJ1-1, with D perhaps matching TRBD1 (6 bases). This CDR3 spans 15 amino acids. Looked up from germline, CDR1 is LNHDA and CDR2 is SQIVND (reference sequence). V was pared by 0 bases and J by 4 bases, with 12 bases between.

V gene TRBV7-2 combines with J gene TRBJ1-1; D call uncertain. Germline-derived CDR1 and CDR2 are SGHTA and FQGNSA. This CDR3 is built from 13 residues. V was shortened by 1 base and J by 0 bases, with 3 bases between the two germline ends. DNA of the CDR3: TGTGCCAGCAGCTTAGTAATGAACACTGAAGCTTTCTTT. This gives the protein CASSLVMNTEAFF.

The CDR3: CASSQGRGLLPGELFF. DNA of the CDR3: TGCGCCAGCAGCCAAGGGAGGGGGCTACTCCCCGGGGAGCTGTTTTTT. This sequence joins TRBV4-1 and TRBJ2-2; D perhaps matches TRBD1 (7 bases). Germline V gene lookup returns CDR1 MGHRA and CDR2 YSYEKL. Between the trimmed V and J ends, which lost 1 base and 6 bases, there was a span of 15 bases. This CDR3 contains 16 residues.

V usage is TRBV4-2 and J usage is TRBJ2-6; D is uncertain. Germline assignment: CDR1 LGHNA and CDR2 YNFKEQ. CDR3 length equals 17 residues. Trimming removed 0 bases at V and 0 bases at J, with 9 bases between. The CDR3 loop is CASSQDSTVSGANVLTF. In DNA form, the CDR3 reads TGTGCCAGCAGCCAAGATTCTACGGTCTCTGGGGCCAACGTCCTGACTTTC.

This clone was counted only a few times. This chain connects TRBV10-3 to TRBJ2-1, with 10 bases lining up with TRBD1. With 3 bases clipped from V and 3 bases from J, the junction kept 5 bases outside the gene matches. The length of the CDR3 is 16 residues. From germline, CDR1 is ENHRY and CDR2 SYGVKD. CDR3 sequence reads: CAISDPTGGFYNEQFF. The CDR3 nucleotides are TGTGCCATCAGTGACCCGACAGGGGGCTTCTACAATGAGCAGTTCTTC.

This chain connects TRBV19 to TRBJ1-6; 8 nucleotides line up with TRBD1. The CDR3 runs to 15 residues. Trimming took 6 bases from V and 5 from J; bases not matched to a gene: 6. The V gene's germline CDR1 is LNHDA and CDR2 SQIVND (reference sequence). The CDR3 DNA reads as TGTGCCAGTAGGGACAGGGTTGGGAATAATTCACCCCTCCACTTT. Protein product: CASRDRVGNNSPLHF.

This chain uses TRBV10-3 with TRBJ2-5; D perhaps matches TRBD2 (5 bases). The CDR3 is made up of 14 amino acids. The germline gives CDR1 ENHRY, CDR2 SYGVKD. V lost 2 bases to trimming and J lost 2 bases, with 9 bases between them. The CDR3 reads CAISEPGLQETQYF. Written as DNA, the CDR3 is TGTGCCATCAGTGAGCCGGGATTACAAGAGACCCAGTACTTC.

The chain is built from TRBV6-5 and TRBJ1-1; D is ambiguous. Germline CDR1 MNHEY, CDR2 SVGAGI. V lost 1 base and J 8 bases, leaving 5 bases between the germline ends. This CDR3 comprises 11 residues. Written as DNA, the CDR3 is TGTGCCAGCAGTTACTTGAGAGAAGCTTTCTTT. It specifies CASSYLREAFF.

V gene TRBV7-9 combines with J gene TRBJ2-1; 12 bases line up with TRBD2. The CDR3 has 16 residues. The V segment lost 5 bases and the J segment 8 bases; nucleotides outside the gene matches: 10. Germline values: CDR1 SEHNR, CDR2 FQNEAQ (reference sequence). The CDR3 DNA reads as TGTGCCAGCAGCCCTCCCGGACTAGCGGGGTGGGATGAGCAGTTCTTC. Its translation is CASSPPGLAGWDEQFF.

V is TRBV28 and J is TRBJ1-2; tentative D call: TRBD1 (5 bases). CDR1 MDHEN and CDR2 SYDVKM come from the germline V gene. CDR3 size: 11 residues. The V end lost 4 bases, the J end lost 8 bases, and 8 bases lay between the germline ends. This chain's CDR3 is CASSYRGGYTF. The CDR3 coding sequence is TGTGCCAGCAGTTATCGGGGCGGCTACACCTTC.